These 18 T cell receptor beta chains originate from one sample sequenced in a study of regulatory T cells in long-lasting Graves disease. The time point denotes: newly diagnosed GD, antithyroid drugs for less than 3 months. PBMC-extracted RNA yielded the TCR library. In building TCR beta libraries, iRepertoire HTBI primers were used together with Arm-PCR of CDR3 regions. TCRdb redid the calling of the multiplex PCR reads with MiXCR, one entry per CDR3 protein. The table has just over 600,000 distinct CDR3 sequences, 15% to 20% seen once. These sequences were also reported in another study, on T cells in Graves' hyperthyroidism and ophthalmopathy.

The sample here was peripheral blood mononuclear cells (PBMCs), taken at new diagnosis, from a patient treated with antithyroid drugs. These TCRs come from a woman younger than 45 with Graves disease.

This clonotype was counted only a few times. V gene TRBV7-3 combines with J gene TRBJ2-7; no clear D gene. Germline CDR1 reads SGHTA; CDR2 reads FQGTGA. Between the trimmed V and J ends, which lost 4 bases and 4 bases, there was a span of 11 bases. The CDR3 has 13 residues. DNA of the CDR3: TGTGCCAGCAGCTCCTCGACTGATTACGAGCAGTACTTC. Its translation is CASSSSTDYEQYF.

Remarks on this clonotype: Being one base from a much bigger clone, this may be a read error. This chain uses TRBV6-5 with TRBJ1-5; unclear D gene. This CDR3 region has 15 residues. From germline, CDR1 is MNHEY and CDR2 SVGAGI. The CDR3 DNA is TGTGACAGCAGTTACTCGGGGTCTAGCAATCAGCCCCAGCATTTT. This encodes CDSSYSGSSNQPQHF.

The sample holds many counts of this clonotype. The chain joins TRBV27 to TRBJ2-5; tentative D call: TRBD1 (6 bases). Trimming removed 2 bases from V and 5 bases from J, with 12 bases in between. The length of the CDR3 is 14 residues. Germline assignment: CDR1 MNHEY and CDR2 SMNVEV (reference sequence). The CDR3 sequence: CASSLRGIGETQYF. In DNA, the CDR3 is TGTGCCAGCAGTTTAAGGGGGATTGGGGAGACCCAGTACTTC.

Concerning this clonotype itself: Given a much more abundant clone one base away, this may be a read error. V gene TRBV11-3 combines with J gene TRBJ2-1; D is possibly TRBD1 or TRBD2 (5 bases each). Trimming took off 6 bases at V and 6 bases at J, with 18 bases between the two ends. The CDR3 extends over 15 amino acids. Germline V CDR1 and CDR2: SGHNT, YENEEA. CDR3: CASSRRDSSANEQFF. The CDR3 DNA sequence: TGTGCCAGCAGTCGCCGAGACAGTAGCGCCAATGAGCAGTTCTTC.

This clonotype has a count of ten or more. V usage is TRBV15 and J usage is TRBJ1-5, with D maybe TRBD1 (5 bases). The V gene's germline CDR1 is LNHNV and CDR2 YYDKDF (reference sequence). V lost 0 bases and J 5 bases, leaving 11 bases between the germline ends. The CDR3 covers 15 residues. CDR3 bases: TGTGCCACCAGCAGAGATTGGGGCAGGGATCAGCCCCAGCATTTT. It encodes CATSRDWGRDQPQHF. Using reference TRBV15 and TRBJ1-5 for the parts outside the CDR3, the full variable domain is DAMVIQNPRYQVTQFGKPVTLSCSQTLNHNVMYWYQQKSSQAPKLLFHYYDKDFNNEADTPDNFQSRRPNTSFCFLDIRSPGLGDTAMYLCATSRDWGRDQPQHFGDGTRLSIL.

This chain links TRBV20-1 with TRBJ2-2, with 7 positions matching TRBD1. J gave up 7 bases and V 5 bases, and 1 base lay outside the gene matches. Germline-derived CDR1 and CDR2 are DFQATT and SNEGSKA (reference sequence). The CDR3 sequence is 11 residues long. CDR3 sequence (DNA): TGCAGTGCTGACAGGGACGGGGAGCTGTTTTTT. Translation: CSADRDGELFF.

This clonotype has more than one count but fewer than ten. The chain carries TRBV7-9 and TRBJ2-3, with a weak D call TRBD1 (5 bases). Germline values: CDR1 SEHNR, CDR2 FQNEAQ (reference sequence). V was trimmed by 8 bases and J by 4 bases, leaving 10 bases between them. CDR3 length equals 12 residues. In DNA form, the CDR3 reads TGTGCCAGCGGCAGGGCGGCAGATACGCAGTATTTT. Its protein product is CASGRAADTQYF.

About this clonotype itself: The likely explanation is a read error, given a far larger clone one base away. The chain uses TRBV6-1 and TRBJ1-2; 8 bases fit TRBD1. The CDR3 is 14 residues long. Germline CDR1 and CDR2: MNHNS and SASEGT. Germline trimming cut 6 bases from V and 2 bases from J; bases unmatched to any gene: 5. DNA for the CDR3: TGTGCCAGCAGCGATGGACAGGGCAACTATGGCTACACCTTC. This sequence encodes CASSDGQGNYGYTF.

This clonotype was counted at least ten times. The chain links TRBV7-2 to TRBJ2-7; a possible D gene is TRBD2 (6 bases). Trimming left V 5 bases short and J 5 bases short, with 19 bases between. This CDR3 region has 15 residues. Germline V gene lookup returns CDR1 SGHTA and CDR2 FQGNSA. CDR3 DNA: TGTGCCAGCAGCCGGAGGGGAGTCGGCTATGACGAGCAGTACTTC. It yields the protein CASSRRGVGYDEQYF.

CDR3 amino acids: CASSSPRGHSTDTQYF. In DNA, the CDR3 is TGTGCCAGTAGTTCACCTAGGGGCCATAGCACAGATACGCAGTATTTT. The rearrangement joins TRBV19 to TRBJ2-3; TRBD1 might be the D (5 bases). In germline, CDR1 is LNHDA, CDR2 SQIVND (reference sequence). The CDR3 has 16 amino acids. Trimming shortened V by 5 bases and J by 0 bases, and 15 bases separated the two germline ends.

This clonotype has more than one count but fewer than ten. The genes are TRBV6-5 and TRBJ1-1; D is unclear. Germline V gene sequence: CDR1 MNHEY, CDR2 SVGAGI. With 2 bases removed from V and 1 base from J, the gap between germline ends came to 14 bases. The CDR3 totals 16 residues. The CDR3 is CASSYASGRRNTEAFF. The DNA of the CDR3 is TGTGCCAGCAGTTACGCCTCCGGCAGGCGGAACACTGAAGCTTTCTTT.

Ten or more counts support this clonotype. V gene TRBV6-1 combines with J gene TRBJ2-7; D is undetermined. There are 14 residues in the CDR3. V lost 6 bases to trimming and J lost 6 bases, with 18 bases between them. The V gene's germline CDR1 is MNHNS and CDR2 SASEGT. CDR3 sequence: CASSSPLALGEQYF. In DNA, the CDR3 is TGTGCCAGCAGCTCCCCCCTCGCATTGGGCGAGCAGTACTTC.

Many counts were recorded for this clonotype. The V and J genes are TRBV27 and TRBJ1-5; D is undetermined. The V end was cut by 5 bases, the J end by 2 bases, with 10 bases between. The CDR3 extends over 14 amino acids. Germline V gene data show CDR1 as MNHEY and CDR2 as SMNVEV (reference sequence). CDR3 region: CASSPDRRNQPQHF. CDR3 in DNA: TGTGCCAGCAGTCCTGACCGCCGCAATCAGCCCCAGCATTTT.

The DNA for the CDR3 is TGCAGCGGGTGGCGACCGAACACTGAAGCTTTCTTT. Translated, it gives CSGWRPNTEAFF. This rearrangement joins TRBV29-1 to TRBJ1-1; no reliable D call. This CDR3 is 12 amino acids long. Trimming removed 7 bases from V and 1 base from J, with 10 bases in between. Germline V CDR1 and CDR2: SQVTM, ANQGSEA.

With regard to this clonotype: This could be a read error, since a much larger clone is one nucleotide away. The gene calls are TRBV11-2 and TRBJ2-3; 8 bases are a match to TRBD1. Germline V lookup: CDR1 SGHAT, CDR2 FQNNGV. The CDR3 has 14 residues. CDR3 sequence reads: CASIRGPNTDTRYF. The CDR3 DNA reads TGTGCCAGCATCAGGGGGCCTAACACAGATACGCGGTATTTT.

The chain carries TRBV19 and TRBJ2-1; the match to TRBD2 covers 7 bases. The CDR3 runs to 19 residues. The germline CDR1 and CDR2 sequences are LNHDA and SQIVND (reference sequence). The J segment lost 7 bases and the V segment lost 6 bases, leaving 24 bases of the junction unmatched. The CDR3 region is CASSTGRFYLGRADNEQFF. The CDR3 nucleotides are TGTGCCAGTAGCACGGGACGGTTCTACCTGGGGAGGGCCGATAATGAGCAGTTCTTC.

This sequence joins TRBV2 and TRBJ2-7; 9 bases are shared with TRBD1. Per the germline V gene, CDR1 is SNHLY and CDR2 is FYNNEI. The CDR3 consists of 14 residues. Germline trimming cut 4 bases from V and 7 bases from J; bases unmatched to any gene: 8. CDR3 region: CASSAPGQGLEQYF. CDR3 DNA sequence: TGTGCCAGCAGTGCGCCGGGACAGGGTCTTGAGCAGTACTTC.

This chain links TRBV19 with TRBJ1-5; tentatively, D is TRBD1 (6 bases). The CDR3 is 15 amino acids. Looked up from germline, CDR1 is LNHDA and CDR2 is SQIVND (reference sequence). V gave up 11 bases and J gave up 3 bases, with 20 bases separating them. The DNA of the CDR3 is TGTGCCTCGTTGCCGTTTGGGGGCTCCAATCAGCCCCAGCATTTT. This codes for CASLPFGGSNQPQHF.